Following are 11 T cell receptor beta chains from one sample sequenced in a study of T cell responses to AZD1222 COVID-19 vaccine. Libraries were prepared by immunoSEQ multiplex PCR; TCRdb keeps only in-frame clonotypes and omits some of them. The sample has some 70,000 clones; roughly 89% are singletons. The sequenced sample was peripheral blood, obtained on day 0 of AZD1222 vaccination. These receptors originate from an adult in good health.

The gene calls are TRBV2 and TRBJ2-1; no definite D call. The length of the CDR3 is 11 residues. V was trimmed by 6 bases and J by 6 bases, leaving 6 bases between them. Germline assignment: CDR1 SNHLY and CDR2 FYNNEI. The CDR3 spells CASRGFNEQFF. The CDR3 DNA sequence: TGTGCCAGCAGGGGCTTCAATGAGCAGTTCTTC. The whole variable domain, filled in from reference TRBV2 and TRBJ2-1, reads EPEVTQTPSHQVTQMGQEVILRCVPISNHLYFYWYRQILGQKVEFLVSFYNNEISEKSEIFDDQFSVERPDGSNFTLKIRSTKLEDSAMYFCASRGFNEQFFGPGTRLTVL.

The gene calls are TRBV6-5 and TRBJ1-2; a possible D gene is TRBD1 (6 bases). Trimming removed 2 bases from V and 6 bases from J, with 10 bases in between. This CDR3 has 13 residues. Germline V lookup: CDR1 MNHEY, CDR2 SVGAGI. The chain's CDR3 is CASSYMGGDGYTF. CDR3 coding DNA: TGTGCCAGCAGTTACATGGGGGGCGATGGCTACACCTTC.

This clone was recorded a few times. V is TRBV11-2 and J is TRBJ2-7; D may be TRBD2 (5 bases). V gave up 5 bases and J gave up 2 bases, with 16 bases separating them. CDR3 length: 15 amino acids. The germline V gene encodes CDR1 SGHAT and CDR2 FQNNGV. CDR3 region: CASSPRLPFAYEQYF. CDR3 bases: TGTGCCAGCAGCCCCCGACTACCTTTTGCCTACGAGCAGTACTTC.

The chain employs TRBV5-1 and TRBJ2-2; unclear D gene. V shed 4 bases and J shed 0 bases, with 7 bases lying between them. Looked up from germline, CDR1 is SGHRS and CDR2 is YFSETQ. The CDR3 runs to 14 residues. The CDR3 DNA sequence: TGCGCCAGCAGCGGTGCCGCGAACACCGGGGAGCTGTTTTTT. It specifies CASSGAANTGELFF.

The genes are TRBV3-1 (or the pseudogene TRBV3-2) and TRBJ2-5; no clear D. The germline V and J ends were trimmed by 1 base and 6 bases, with 6 bases remaining between them. CDR3 length: 12 amino acids. Germline V lookup: CDR1 LGHDT, CDR2 YNNKEL (reference sequence). DNA of the CDR3: TGTGCCAGCAGCCAAGTCCGGAAGACCCAGTACTTC. It encodes CASSQVRKTQYF.

This chain connects TRBV24-1 to TRBJ1-1, with D unresolved. The ends were cut back, 3 bases at V and 6 bases at J, with 19 bases in the middle. The CDR3 runs to 16 residues. The germline V gene encodes CDR1 KGHDR and CDR2 SFDVKD. The DNA for the CDR3 is TGTGCCACCAGTGATCCCCGGAGTACGGGAGGGCCTGAAGCTTTCTTT. Protein: CATSDPRSTGGPEAFF.

V gene TRBV7-2 combines with J gene TRBJ1-2; D may be TRBD1 (5 bases). V lost 3 bases and J lost 6, with 14 bases in between. This CDR3 is built from 14 residues. CDR1 is SGHTA and CDR2 is FQGNSA in the germline V gene. Written as DNA, the CDR3 is TGTGCCAGCAGCTTGGGGCGGACAAAAGATGGCTACACCTTC. Translated, it gives CASSLGRTKDGYTF.

The rearrangement uses TRBV18 and TRBJ1-2, with D possibly matching TRBD1 (6 bases). The CDR3 covers 13 residues. The germline V gene has CDR1 KGHSH and CDR2 LQKENI. V lost 5 bases and J 3 bases, leaving 10 bases between the germline ends. The CDR3 region has the DNA TGTGCCAGCTCAAGACAGGCTGACTATGGCTACACCTTC. It yields the protein CASSRQADYGYTF. Combining the CDR3 with reference TRBV18 and TRBJ1-2 gives the whole variable domain NAGVMQNPRHLVRRRGQEARLRCSPMKGHSHVYWYRQLPEEGLKFMVYLQKENIIDESGMPKERFSAEFPKEGPSILRIQQVVRGDSAAYFCASSRQADYGYTFGSGTRLTVV.

The chain is built from TRBV6-5 and TRBJ1-5; no reliable D call. Germline lookup yields CDR1 MNHEY and CDR2 SVGAGI. The CDR3 sequence is 15 residues long. Deletions cut 2 bases from V and 3 bases from J, with 11 bases between. The CDR3 DNA reads TGTGCCAGCAGTTACGGACGGTCGAACAATCAGCCCCAGCATTTT. This codes for CASSYGRSNNQPQHF.

The chain is built from TRBV7-6 and TRBJ2-2; 7 bases line up with TRBD1. This CDR3 has 16 residues. CDR1 and CDR2 from the germline V gene are SGHVS and FNYEAQ. Trimming removed 2 bases from V and 4 bases from J; junction bases left unmatched: 7. CDR3: CASSLSLQGSTGELFF. The CDR3 coding sequence is TGTGCCAGCAGCTTATCCTTACAGGGGTCCACCGGGGAGCTGTTTTTT.

The rearrangement links TRBV7-3 to TRBJ1-1; D unclear. Germline CDR1 SGHTA, CDR2 FQGTGA. The CDR3 is 13 amino acids. Trimming shortened V by 5 bases and J by 11 bases, and 18 bases separated the two germline ends. The CDR3 sequence is CASSQGSGSLAFF. CDR3 DNA sequence: TGTGCCAGCAGCCAAGGGTCGGGTTCTTTGGCTTTCTTT.